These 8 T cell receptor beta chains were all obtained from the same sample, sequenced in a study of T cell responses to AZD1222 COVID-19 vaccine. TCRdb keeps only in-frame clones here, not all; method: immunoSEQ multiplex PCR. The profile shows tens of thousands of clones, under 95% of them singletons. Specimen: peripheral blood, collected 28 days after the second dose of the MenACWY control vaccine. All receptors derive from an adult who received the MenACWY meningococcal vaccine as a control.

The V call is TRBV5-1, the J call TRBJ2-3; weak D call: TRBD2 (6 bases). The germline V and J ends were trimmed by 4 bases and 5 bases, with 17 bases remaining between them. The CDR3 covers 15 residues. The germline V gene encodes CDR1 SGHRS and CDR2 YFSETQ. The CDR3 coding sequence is TGCGCCAGCAGCGGGAGTCGCGGGACGGGAGATACGCAGTATTTT. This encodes CASSGSRGTGDTQYF.

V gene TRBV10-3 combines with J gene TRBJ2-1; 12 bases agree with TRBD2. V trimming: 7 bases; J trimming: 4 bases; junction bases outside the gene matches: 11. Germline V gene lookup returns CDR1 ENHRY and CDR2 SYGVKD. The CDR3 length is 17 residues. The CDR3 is CAIITSGRPPKYNEQFF. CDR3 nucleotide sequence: TGTGCCATCATAACTAGCGGGAGGCCCCCAAAGTACAATGAGCAGTTCTTC.

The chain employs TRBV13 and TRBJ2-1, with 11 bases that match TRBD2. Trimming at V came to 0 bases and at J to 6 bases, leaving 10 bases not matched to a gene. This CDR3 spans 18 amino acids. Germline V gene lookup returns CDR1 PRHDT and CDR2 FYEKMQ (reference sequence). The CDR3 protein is CASSLGLNRGTSGNEQFF. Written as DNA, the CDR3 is TGTGCCAGCAGCTTAGGCCTAAATAGGGGGACTAGCGGCAATGAGCAGTTCTTC.

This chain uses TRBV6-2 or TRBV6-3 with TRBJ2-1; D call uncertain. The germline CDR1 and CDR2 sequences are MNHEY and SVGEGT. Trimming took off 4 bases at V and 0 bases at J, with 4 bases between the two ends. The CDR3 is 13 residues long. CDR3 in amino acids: CASSSSSYNEQFF. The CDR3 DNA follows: TGTGCCAGCAGTTCTAGCTCCTACAATGAGCAGTTCTTC.

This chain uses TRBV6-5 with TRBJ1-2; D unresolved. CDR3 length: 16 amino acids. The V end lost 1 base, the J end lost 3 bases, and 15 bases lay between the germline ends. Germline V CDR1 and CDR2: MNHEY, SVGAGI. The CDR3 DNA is TGTGCCAGCAGTTACTTTCCACGAGCCACTGACTATGGCTACACCTTC. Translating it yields CASSYFPRATDYGYTF.

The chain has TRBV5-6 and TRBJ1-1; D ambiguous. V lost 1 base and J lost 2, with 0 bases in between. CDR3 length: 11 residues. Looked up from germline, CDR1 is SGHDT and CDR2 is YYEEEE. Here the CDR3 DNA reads TGTGCCAGCAGCTTGAACACTGAAGCTTTCTTT. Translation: CASSLNTEAFF.

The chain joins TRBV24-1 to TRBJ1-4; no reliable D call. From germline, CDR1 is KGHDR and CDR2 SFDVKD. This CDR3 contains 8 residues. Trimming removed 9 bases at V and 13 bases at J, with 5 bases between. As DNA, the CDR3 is TGTGCCACCGGCGCACTGTTTTTT. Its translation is CATGALFF.

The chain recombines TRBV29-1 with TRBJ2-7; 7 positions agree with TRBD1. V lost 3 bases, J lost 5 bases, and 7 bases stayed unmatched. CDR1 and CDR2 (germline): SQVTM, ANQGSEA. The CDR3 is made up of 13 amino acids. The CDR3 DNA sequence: TGCAGCGTTGAGGCACAGGGGTATGACGAGCAGTACTTC. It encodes CSVEAQGYDEQYF.